The next 27 T cell receptor beta chains were all read from a single sample in a study of T cells in Graves' hyperthyroidism and ophthalmopathy. Amplified TCR beta CDR3 regions derived from RNA transcripts. An initial round of RT-PCR targeting the TCR CDR3 relied on the HTBI primer set. From the multiplex PCR reads, TCRdb called clonotypes with MiXCR, one entry per CDR3 protein. The sample records approximately 600,000 distinct CDR3 sequences, approximately 13% being singletons. What was sequenced was blood. All receptors derive from a woman in her twenties or thirties with Graves' hyperthyroidism that later progressed to Graves' ophthalmopathy.

This clonotype was recorded many times. V is TRBV19 and J is TRBJ1-1, with a possible D match to TRBD1 (5 bases). CDR1 LNHDA and CDR2 SQIVND come from the germline V gene (reference sequence). Between the trimmed V and J ends, which lost 6 bases and 10 bases, there was a span of 15 bases. The CDR3 has 12 amino acids. The CDR3 protein is CASSILGGAAFF. Written as DNA, the CDR3 is TGTGCCAGTAGCATTCTTGGTGGGGCAGCTTTCTTT.

The table lists this clonotype with many counts. The CDR3 nucleotides are TGTGCCAGCAGTGCGGCAGCCACAGATACGCAGTATTTT. Protein sequence: CASSAAATDTQYF. The chain joins TRBV25-1 to TRBJ2-3; no clear D gene. Germline CDR1 MGHDK, CDR2 SYGVNS. The CDR3 extends over 13 amino acids. V was clipped by 4 bases and J by 2 bases, with 7 bases between them.

V and J are TRBV2 and TRBJ2-5; possible D gene TRBD1, 6 bases. The germline V gene has CDR1 SNHLY and CDR2 FYNNEI. CDR3 length equals 13 residues. Between the trimmed V and J ends, which lost 5 bases and 5 bases, there was a span of 12 bases. The CDR3 here is CASSRRDKETQYF. CDR3 nucleotides: TGTGCCAGCAGTCGCAGGGACAAGGAGACCCAGTACTTC.

This clonotype was recorded at least ten times. This CDR3 reads CASRPPRDTEAFF. The CDR3 DNA is TGTGCCAGCAGACCCCCCAGGGACACTGAAGCTTTCTTT. The chain is built from TRBV28 and TRBJ1-1; D might be TRBD1 (5 bases). Germline CDR1 reads MDHEN; CDR2 reads SYDVKM. The CDR3 is 13 amino acids. The V end was cut by 6 bases, the J end by 3 bases, with 11 bases between. Full variable domain (remainder filled in from reference TRBV28 and TRBJ1-1): DVKVTQSSRYLVKRTGEKVFLECVQDMDHENMFWYRQDPGLGLRLIYFSYDVKMKEKGDIPEGYSVSREKKERFSLILESASTNQTSMYLCASRPPRDTEAFFGQGTRLTVV.

The table lists this clonotype with a few counts. The CDR3 protein is CASGTGETGELFF. The DNA for the CDR3 is TGCGCCAGCGGGACAGGGGAAACCGGGGAGCTGTTTTTT. The rearrangement uses TRBV5-1 and TRBJ2-2; 10 bases line up with TRBD1. The CDR3 covers 13 residues. CDR1 is SGHRS, CDR2 YFSETQ, per germline. J was trimmed by 5 bases and V by 7 bases; bases with no gene match: 2.

The chain has TRBV5-1 and TRBJ2-5; D is ambiguous. CDR1 is SGHRS and CDR2 is YFSETQ in the germline V gene. This CDR3 region has 13 residues. V was trimmed by 0 bases and J by 4 bases, leaving 7 bases between them. DNA of the CDR3: TGCGCCAGCAGCTTGGCCAGGAGAGAGACCCAGTACTTC. Amino acid sequence: CASSLARRETQYF.

This clonotype was recorded at least ten times. This chain joins TRBV11-3 and TRBJ1-1, with a possible D match to TRBD1 (5 bases). Trimming removed 1 base at V and 1 base at J, with 13 bases between. The CDR3 is 16 residues long. Germline loops: CDR1 SGHNT, CDR2 YENEEA. CDR3 loop: CASSLGADRENTEAFF. The CDR3 DNA is TGTGCCAGCAGCTTAGGGGCCGACAGAGAGAACACTGAAGCTTTCTTT.

Many counts were recorded for this clonotype. The V call is TRBV3-1, the J call TRBJ2-7, with 9 positions matching TRBD2. V was pared by 0 bases and J by 2 bases, with 5 bases of the junction left unmatched. Germline CDR1 is LGHDT and CDR2 is YNNKEL (reference sequence). The CDR3 has 16 residues. CDR3 DNA: TGTGCCAGCAGCCAAGACATTCAGCGGGGGGCCTACGAGCAGTACTTC. The encoded protein is CASSQDIQRGAYEQYF.

This clonotype was seen at least ten times. The J gene is TRBJ2-5, the V gene TRBV6-2 or TRBV6-3; D gene unclear. The V end lost 2 bases, the J end lost 2 bases, and 9 bases lay between the germline ends. The CDR3 runs 14 residues. CDR1 MNHEY and CDR2 SVGEGT come from the germline V gene. The CDR3 here is CASSYIRSQETQYF. DNA for the CDR3: TGTGCCAGCAGTTACATCCGGTCACAAGAGACCCAGTACTTC.

This clonotype showed up just a few times. The gene calls are TRBV27 and TRBJ2-3; tentatively, D is TRBD1 (6 bases). Germline V gene sequence: CDR1 MNHEY, CDR2 SMNVEV (reference sequence). V lost 9 bases to trimming and J lost 3 bases, with 10 bases between them. CDR3 size: 12 residues. The chain's CDR3 is CASWGLTDTQYF. DNA for the CDR3: TGTGCCAGTTGGGGGCTAACAGATACGCAGTATTTT.

This clonotype was recorded at least ten times. The chain uses TRBV28 and TRBJ1-6, with 8 positions matching TRBD1. The germline CDR1 and CDR2 sequences are MDHEN and SYDVKM. The CDR3 has 18 amino acids. V was clipped by 7 bases and J by 4 bases; unmatched bases: 15. CDR3 amino acids: CASTKRRDRLIYNSPLHF. As DNA, the CDR3 is TGTGCCAGCACCAAACGCCGGGACAGGTTAATTTATAATTCACCCCTCCACTTT.

This clonotype was observed many times. This chain joins TRBV27 and TRBJ2-7, with 8 bases identical to TRBD1. The CDR3 spans 14 residues. With V trimmed by 6 bases and J by 5 bases, 9 bases remained unmatched. Germline loops: CDR1 MNHEY, CDR2 SMNVEV (reference sequence). CDR3 nucleotide sequence: TGTGCCAGCAGGGACGGACAGGGCTTGGACGAGCAGTACTTC. It yields the protein CASRDGQGLDEQYF.

In this sample, this clonotype turned up many times. The chain recombines TRBV7-2 with TRBJ2-3, with D maybe TRBD1 (5 bases). The V and J ends lost 1 base and 2 bases respectively, with 31 bases between them. The CDR3 contains 22 residues. Germline CDR1 SGHTA, CDR2 FQGNSA. The CDR3 reads CASSLVVVGSGRALNFTDTQYF. CDR3 in DNA: TGTGCCAGCAGCTTAGTTGTAGTTGGCTCGGGCAGGGCGTTAAATTTCACAGATACGCAGTATTTT.

The chain carries TRBV19 and TRBJ1-2; D is uncertain. Trimming removed 2 bases from V and 6 bases from J, with 7 bases in between. This CDR3 is 12 amino acids long. Looked up from germline, CDR1 is LNHDA and CDR2 is SQIVND (reference sequence). The CDR3 sequence: CASSITPDGYTF. The CDR3 DNA sequence: TGTGCCAGTAGTATAACTCCGGATGGCTACACCTTC. Drawing the rest from reference TRBV19 and TRBJ1-2, the complete variable domain is DGGITQSPKYLFRKEGQNVTLSCEQNLNHDAMYWYRQDPGQGLRLIYYSQIVNDFQKGDIAEGYSVSREKKESFPLTVTSAQKNPTAFYLCASSITPDGYTFGSGTRLTVV.

The chain joins TRBV3-1 to TRBJ2-2, with 8 bases identical to TRBD2. Germline V lookup: CDR1 LGHDT, CDR2 YNNKEL (reference sequence). V trimming: 4 bases; J trimming: 0 bases; junction bases outside the gene matches: 13. The CDR3 is 19 residues long. The CDR3 DNA follows: TGTGCCAGCAGCCCCCCGGGGATAGCGGGACTATCGAACACCGGGGAGCTGTTTTTT. This gives the protein CASSPPGIAGLSNTGELFF.

The V call is TRBV5-5, the J call TRBJ2-7; a possible D gene is TRBD2 (7 bases). CDR3 length: 14 residues. CDR1 is SGHKS, CDR2 YYEKEE, per germline (reference sequence). The V end was cut by 4 bases, the J end by 2 bases, with 13 bases between. CDR3 coding DNA: TGTGCCAGCAGCCGGGGGGACACCGCCTACGAGCAGTACTTC. This encodes CASSRGDTAYEQYF.

This clonotype was counted many times. V gene TRBV12-3 or TRBV12-4 combines with J gene TRBJ1-5; D is undetermined. CDR3 size: 16 residues. Trimming stripped 6 bases from V and 1 base from J, with 16 bases between. Here the CDR3 reads CASRTDLTWSNQPQHF. The DNA for the CDR3 is TGTGCCAGCAGGACGGACCTAACTTGGAGCAATCAGCCCCAGCATTTT.

Ten or more counts support this clonotype. V and J are TRBV7-3 and TRBJ1-6; TRBD1 agrees at 8 bases. CDR1 is SGHTA, CDR2 FQGTGA, per germline. V shed 8 bases and J 0 bases; nucleotides not matched to a gene: 3. The CDR3 consists of 15 residues. DNA for the CDR3: TGTGCCAGCTCAGACAGGGGCTCCTATAATTCACCCCTCCACTTT. This gives the protein CASSDRGSYNSPLHF.

This clonotype occurred many times. The CDR3 region is CASTFNKGAGANVLTF. CDR3 sequence (DNA): TGTGCCAGCACCTTCAATAAGGGAGCTGGGGCCAACGTCCTGACTTTC. The genes are TRBV11-2 and TRBJ2-6; perhaps TRBD2 as D (5 bases). The CDR3 has 16 residues. V was pared by 7 bases and J by 2 bases, with 15 bases between. Germline V gene sequence: CDR1 SGHAT, CDR2 FQNNGV.

This clonotype was counted only a few times. V gene TRBV5-8 combines with J gene TRBJ1-1; D not resolved. V was shortened by 8 bases and J by 0 bases, with 11 bases between the two germline ends. The CDR3 runs to 13 residues. CDR1 and CDR2 (germline): SGHTS, YDEGEE. Here the CDR3 reads CASWTFLNTEAFF. In DNA form, the CDR3 reads TGTGCCAGTTGGACCTTTTTGAACACTGAAGCTTTCTTT.

In this sample, this clonotype turned up many times. V is TRBV30 and J is TRBJ1-2, with D uncertain. Per germline, CDR1 GTSNPN and CDR2 SVGIG (reference sequence). Trimming cost V 0 bases and J 8 bases, with 13 bases left between them. This CDR3 is built from 13 residues. This chain's CDR3 is CAWSVEPTGGYTF. The DNA for the CDR3 is TGTGCCTGGAGTGTCGAACCTACGGGGGGCTACACCTTC. Full variable domain (remainder filled in from reference TRBV30 and TRBJ1-2): SQTIHQWPATLVQPVGSPLSLECTVEGTSNPNLYWYRQAAGRGLQLLFYSVGIGQISSEVPQNLSASRPQDRQFILSSKKLLLSDSGFYLCAWSVEPTGGYTFGSGTRLTVV.

The CDR3 loop is CASSLRAADNEQFF. In nucleotides, the CDR3 is TGCGCCAGCAGCTTGAGGGCGGCAGACAATGAGCAGTTCTTC. This sequence joins TRBV5-1 and TRBJ2-1; D ambiguous. The CDR3 is made up of 14 amino acids. V was shortened by 1 base and J by 5 bases, with 10 bases between the two germline ends. Germline V gives CDR1 SGHRS, CDR2 YFSETQ. The full variable domain, its missing parts supplied by reference TRBV5-1 and TRBJ2-1, is KAGVTQTPRYLIKTRGQQVTLSCSPISGHRSVSWYQQTPGQGLQFLFEYFSETQRNKGNFPGRFSGRQFSNSRSEMNVSTLELGDSALYLCASSLRAADNEQFFGPGTRLTVL.

This clonotype was seen a few times. The chain uses TRBV6-5 and TRBJ1-6; 11 bases are a match to TRBD1. Unmatched junction bases numbered 7, after V lost 0 bases and J lost 6 bases. The CDR3 is 18 residues long. The germline CDR1 and CDR2 sequences are MNHEY and SVGAGI. The CDR3 is CASSYSRGTGGINSPLHF. Written as DNA, the CDR3 is TGTGCCAGCAGTTACTCGAGGGGGACAGGGGGGATTAATTCACCCCTCCACTTT.

This clonotype has at least ten counts. The chain joins TRBV28 to TRBJ1-1; D gene unclear. V was cut by 5 bases and J by 5 bases, with 9 bases left in between. This CDR3 region has 12 residues. The germline V gene encodes CDR1 MDHEN and CDR2 SYDVKM. CDR3 loop: CASSPQITEAFF. The CDR3 bases are TGTGCCAGCAGTCCGCAGATAACTGAAGCTTTCTTT.

This clonotype was picked up a small number of times. The CDR3 loop is CSAGVDPYNNEQFF. The CDR3 DNA reads TGCAGTGCTGGCGTCGACCCCTACAACAATGAGCAGTTCTTC. The chain links TRBV20-1 to TRBJ2-1; D is ambiguous. V dropped 5 bases and J dropped 5 bases, with 16 bases sitting between them. Germline assignment: CDR1 DFQATT and CDR2 SNEGSKA (reference sequence). This CDR3 spans 14 amino acids.

The chain links TRBV2 to TRBJ1-1; D not resolved. The CDR3 has 13 residues. The ends were cut back, 5 bases at V and 11 bases at J, with 18 bases in the middle. The germline gives CDR1 SNHLY, CDR2 FYNNEI. The DNA for the CDR3 is TGTGCCAGCAGTCAGGCCGGGGTTGGTTGGGCTTTCTTT. This translates into CASSQAGVGWAFF.

This clonotype occurred many times. The chain's CDR3 is CASSQDTTSKKLFF. CDR3 DNA: TGTGCCAGCAGCCAAGATACTACATCAAAAAAACTGTTTTTT. The chain uses TRBV3-1 and TRBJ1-4; D remains unclear. Trimming removed 0 bases from V and 9 bases from J, with 11 bases in between. There are 14 residues in the CDR3. Germline V gene sequence: CDR1 LGHDT, CDR2 YNNKEL (reference sequence).